The 18 T cell receptor beta chains below all came from one sample that was sequenced in a study of blood T cells in healthy people across ages. The use of a sample-barcoded 5' primer and a J-beta primer mix characterized a second PCR of roughly 6 to 11 cycles. TCRdb re-analysed the 5' RACE reads in MiXCR, keeping a single row per CDR3 protein. The sample has 730,000 or so distinct CDR3 sequences; around 41% are singletons. The sample taken for sequencing was blood. Receptor source: an elderly man in good health.

Comments on this clonotype: An end of the junction does not agree with germline; a read error may underlie this. The V gene is TRBV7-8, the J gene TRBJ2-6; 7 bases agree with TRBD1. In germline, CDR1 is SGHVS, CDR2 FQNEAQ. This CDR3 contains 15 residues. CDR3 sequence reads: CASSLASTGASVLTF. Here the CDR3 DNA reads TGTGCCAGCAGCTTAGCGTCTACAGGGGCCAGCGTCCTGACTTTC. The whole variable domain, remainder taken from reference TRBV7-8 and TRBJ2-6, is GAGVSQSPRYKVAKRGQDVALRCDPISGHVSLFWYQQALGQGPEFLTYFQNEAQLDKSGLPSDRFFAERPEGSVSTLKIQRTQQEDSAVYLCASSLASTGASVLTFGAGSRLTVL.

The sample holds a few counts of this clonotype. This rearrangement joins TRBV7-9 to TRBJ2-6; D is undetermined. CDR3 length equals 15 residues. Germline CDR1 SEHNR, CDR2 FQNEAQ (reference sequence). Deletions cut 3 bases from V and 0 bases from J, with 6 bases between. The chain's CDR3 is CASSFHLSGANVLTF. The CDR3, as DNA: TGTGCCAGCAGCTTCCATCTCTCTGGGGCCAACGTCCTGACTTTC.

The gene calls are TRBV2 and TRBJ1-5, with D hard to call. Per the germline V gene, CDR1 is SNHLY and CDR2 is FYNNEI. V was shortened by 4 bases and J by 3 bases, with 13 bases between the two germline ends. CDR3 length equals 15 residues. This chain's CDR3 is CASSVQKGPNQPQHF. The DNA of the CDR3 is TGTGCCAGCAGTGTGCAAAAAGGACCCAATCAGCCCCAGCATTTT.

This clonotype was recorded a few times. The chain combines TRBV20-1 with TRBJ2-3; no clear D. Between the trimmed V and J ends, which lost 6 bases and 1 base, there was a span of 20 bases. The CDR3 is made up of 16 amino acids. Germline lookup yields CDR1 DFQATT and CDR2 SNEGSKA (reference sequence). The CDR3 protein is CSAIRGSGWGTDTQYF. The CDR3 DNA reads as TGCAGTGCCATCAGAGGTAGTGGATGGGGCACAGATACGCAGTATTTT.

V is TRBV3-1 and J is TRBJ2-5; D is possibly TRBD2 (6 bases). The tail of the sequence fits TRBJ2-7 better, so the J call may be wrong. Germline CDR1 is LGHDT and CDR2 is YNNKEL (reference sequence). The CDR3 runs 20 residues. CDR3: CASSQERQAGTSNPYYEQYF. DNA of the CDR3: TGTGCCAGCAGCCAAGAACGGCAGGCCGGGACTTCAAACCCTTACTACGAGCAGTACTTC.

This chain uses TRBV11-2 with TRBJ2-3; no clear D. CDR1 and CDR2 (germline): SGHAT, FQNNGV. The CDR3 extends over 14 amino acids. Trimming took off 1 base at V and 6 bases at J, with 11 bases between the two ends. CDR3 amino acids: CASSLVGSVDTQYF. Here the CDR3 DNA reads TGTGCCAGCAGCTTAGTGGGATCGGTGGATACGCAGTATTTT.

This rearrangement joins TRBV12-3 or TRBV12-4 to TRBJ2-1; 8 bases are shared with TRBD2. Unmatched junction bases numbered 8, after V lost 7 bases and J lost 0 bases. The CDR3 runs 16 residues. CDR3 in DNA: TGTGCCAGCACCCCAATAGCGGGACCCTCCTACAATGAGCAGTTCTTC. Translation gives CASTPIAGPSYNEQFF.

In DNA, the CDR3 is TGTGCCAGCAGCTTGGCTGACGCCTACGAGCAGTACTTC. Translating it yields CASSLADAYEQYF. V is TRBV5-4 and J is TRBJ2-7, with D hard to call. This CDR3 has 13 residues. Germline V gene sequence: CDR1 SGHNT, CDR2 YYREEE (reference sequence). Trimming stripped 0 bases from V and 2 bases from J, with 6 bases between.

This chain joins TRBV28 and TRBJ2-1; 12 nucleotides match TRBD2. V dropped 9 bases and J dropped 9; count of bases not matched to a gene: 6. The CDR3 has 13 residues. Germline-derived CDR1 and CDR2 are MDHEN and SYDVKM. CDR3 bases: TGTGCCAGTACTAGCGGGAGGAAGGTTGAGCAGTTCTTC. Its protein is CASTSGRKVEQFF. Together with reference TRBV28 and TRBJ2-1, the CDR3 gives the full variable domain: DVKVTQSSRYLVKRTGEKVFLECVQDMDHENMFWYRQDPGLGLRLIYFSYDVKMKEKGDIPEGYSVSREKKERFSLILESASTNQTSMYLCASTSGRKVEQFFGPGTRLTVL.

This clonotype was seen ten or more times. The genes are TRBV7-6 and TRBJ2-6, with D perhaps assigned TRBD1 or TRBD2 (5 bases each). Germline assignment: CDR1 SGHVS and CDR2 FNYEAQ. The CDR3 has 20 amino acids. The germline V and J ends were trimmed by 5 bases and 0 bases, with 23 bases remaining between them. In nucleotides, the CDR3 is TGTGCCAGCAGCCGCCCCGTGAGGGGAAACTTACGCTCTGGGGCCAACGTCCTGACTTTC. It codes for CASSRPVRGNLRSGANVLTF.

Only a few counts were recorded for this clonotype. The V gene is TRBV12-3 or TRBV12-4, the J gene TRBJ2-1, with 7 bases matching TRBD1. Trimming cost V 5 bases and J 5 bases; bases outside gene matches: 3. This CDR3 is built from 13 residues. The CDR3 region is CASSIGTDNEQFF. In DNA form, the CDR3 reads TGTGCCAGCAGTATTGGGACAGACAATGAGCAGTTCTTC.

This clonotype showed up just a few times. The chain has TRBV6-2 or TRBV6-3 and TRBJ2-6; D is possibly TRBD1 (5 bases). The CDR3 spans 20 residues. Germline lookup yields CDR1 MNHEY and CDR2 SVGEGT. V was cut by 2 bases and J by 1 base, with 21 bases left in between. CDR3 sequence (DNA): TGTGCCAGCAGTTACCCTGATTACAGGTTTTCGGAATCTGGGGCCAACGTCCTGACTTTC. Protein: CASSYPDYRFSESGANVLTF.

This clonotype has only a few counts. The V call is TRBV20-1, the J call TRBJ2-3, with D uncertain. This CDR3 region has 11 residues. V lost 2 bases, J lost 4 bases, and 4 bases lay in between. Germline loops: CDR1 DFQATT, CDR2 SNEGSKA (reference sequence). The DNA of the CDR3 is TGCAGTGCTAGACTCGCAGATACGCAGTATTTT. Protein sequence: CSARLADTQYF.

The chain uses TRBV20-1 and TRBJ1-4; D possibly corresponds to TRBD1 (5 bases). This CDR3 is 17 amino acids long. Germline V gives CDR1 DFQATT, CDR2 SNEGSKA (reference sequence). The V gene lost 0 bases and the J gene lost 7 bases, with 21 bases spanning the gap. CDR3 nucleotides: TGCAGTGCTAGAGATCGGTTAATTGCAGGGAGGGGTGAAAAACTGTTTTTT. It encodes CSARDRLIAGRGEKLFF.

The chain is built from TRBV24-1 and TRBJ2-1; TRBD1 matches 8 bases. CDR3 length equals 15 residues. The germline V gene encodes CDR1 KGHDR and CDR2 SFDVKD. After removal of 4 bases from V and 6 bases from J, the junction contained 7 bases not matched to a gene. The CDR3: CATSDPGQVGNEQFF. For the CDR3, the DNA is TGTGCCACCAGTGACCCGGGACAGGTCGGCAATGAGCAGTTCTTC.

Here the CDR3 DNA reads TGTGCCAGCAGTTACACAGGACACTTCGCTGAAGCTTTCTTT. Its protein is CASSYTGHFAEAFF. The chain carries TRBV6-2 or TRBV6-3 and TRBJ1-1; D perhaps matches TRBD1 (5 bases). CDR3 length equals 14 residues. Germline V CDR1 and CDR2: MNHEY, SVGEGT. The ends were cut back, 2 bases at V and 6 bases at J, with 13 bases in the middle.

The V call is TRBV7-2, the J call TRBJ2-2; D unresolved. Trimming removed 0 bases at V and 8 bases at J, with 7 bases between. The V gene's germline CDR1 is SGHTA and CDR2 FQGNSA. The CDR3 is 13 residues long. The CDR3 DNA follows: TGTGCCAGCAGCTTAGCGATCGAGGGGGAGCTGTTTTTT. Translation: CASSLAIEGELFF.

This clonotype showed up many times. The rearrangement uses TRBV29-1 and TRBJ2-5; 8 nucleotides match TRBD2. After removal of 7 bases from V and 1 base from J, the junction contained 2 bases not matched to a gene. CDR3 length: 12 residues. From germline, CDR1 is SQVTM and CDR2 ANQGSEA. The CDR3 nucleotides are TGCAGCGCCGGGACTAGCCAAGAGACCCAGTACTTC. This codes for CSAGTSQETQYF. The variable domain in full, completed from reference TRBV29-1 and TRBJ2-5, reads SAVISQKPSRDICQRGTSLTIQCQVDSQVTMMFWYRQQPGQSLTLIATANQGSEATYESGFVIDKFPISRPNLTFSTLTVSNMSPEDSSIYLCSAGTSQETQYFGPGTRLLVL.